The T cell receptor (beta chain) under discussion was sequenced for a study of blood T cell repertoires in COVID-19. Overall study context: PBMCs, B-cell-depleted T cells, or T cells were the source of the cDNA or gDNA that made up the material.

Repertoires were generated with immunoSEQ multiplex PCR, while TCRdb's copy carries only in-frame clones and drops some. The table records about 230,000 clones, roughly 90% of them present only once. The CDR3 spans 12 residues. V lost 3 bases and J 3 bases, leaving 6 bases between the germline ends. Per the germline V gene, CDR1 is WNHNN and CDR2 is SYGVQD (reference sequence). Study members were between about 18 and 95 years old and lived in 24 US regions. Self-reported history from a screening survey and questionnaire set each donor's cohort. The sequencing sample was made of PBMCs or T cells enriched from blood (not recorded which). This clonotype was sampled from a woman younger than 45 with acute COVID-19. V usage is TRBV10-1 and J usage is TRBJ2-7; D is unresolved. The CDR3 nucleotides are TGCGCCAGCAGTGAAGCGAGCTACGAGCAGTACTTC. Protein product: CASSEASYEQYF.